The 26 T cell receptor beta chains in this list originate from one sample, sequenced in a study of vaccination effects on CD4 cells after COVID-19. Using viral peptide pools, the ViraFEST assay grew out antigen-specific CD4+ T cells prior to sequencing. Having been cultured for roughly 9 days, the cells underwent CD4+ T cell isolation. All vaccine recipients tested negative for nucleocapsid antibodies and had never contracted SARS-CoV-2 infection. No antigen is known for these receptors. Generated by immunoSEQ multiplex PCR, the TCRdb table keeps only in-frame clones and is missing some. The top ten hold 12% of the sample, which has 68,000 or so clones, about four fifths seen once. The sample was CD4+ T cells from PBMCs cultured with SARS-CoV-2 spike peptides, taken before COVID-19 vaccination. The receptor set was obtained from a human donor who received a COVID-19 vaccine.

This clone was detected only once. The chain couples TRBV7-3 to TRBJ1-3; D remains unclear. Germline V lookup: CDR1 SGHTA, CDR2 FQGTGA. This CDR3 is built from 14 residues. Between the trimmed V and J ends, which lost 1 base and 0 bases, there was a span of 4 bases. CDR3 in amino acids: CASSLIPSGNTIYF. The CDR3 nucleotides read TGTGCCAGCAGCTTAATTCCCTCTGGAAACACCATATATTTT.

This clone was counted between two and nine times. The chain couples TRBV28 to TRBJ1-3; 7 bases line up with TRBD1. Trimming took 2 bases from V and 11 from J; bases not matched to a gene: 6. The CDR3 totals 13 residues. Germline V gives CDR1 MDHEN, CDR2 SYDVKM. This CDR3 is CASSLGTVKSIYF. The CDR3 DNA reads TGTGCCAGCAGTTTAGGGACAGTTAAGTCCATATATTTT.

The chain has TRBV2 and TRBJ1-3; D gene unclear. Per the germline V gene, CDR1 is SNHLY and CDR2 is FYNNEI. Deletions cut 4 bases from V and 0 bases from J, with 7 bases between. The CDR3 has 14 amino acids. The CDR3: CASSAISSGNTIYF. For the CDR3, the DNA is TGTGCCAGCAGTGCGATAAGCTCTGGAAACACCATATATTTT.

The chain is built from TRBV2 and TRBJ2-7, with TRBD2 matching over 9 bases. Germline V gene data show CDR1 as SNHLY and CDR2 as FYNNEI. The CDR3 runs 13 residues. The J segment lost 6 bases and the V segment lost 7 bases, leaving 7 bases of the junction unmatched. CDR3 DNA sequence: TGTGCCAGCATGTTTGCGGGGGGGCTCGAGCAGTACGTC. Its protein product is CASMFAGGLEQYV.

CDR3 loop: CATTPGNRDYEQYV. As DNA, the CDR3 is TGTGCCACCACCCCCGGTAACAGGGACTACGAGCAGTACGTC. This chain uses TRBV24-1 with TRBJ2-7, with D possibly matching TRBD1 (6 bases). The germline V and J ends were trimmed by 8 bases and 3 bases, with 16 bases remaining between them. CDR1 is KGHDR and CDR2 is SFDVKD in the germline V gene. The CDR3 loop spans 14 amino acids.

As to this clone: This specimen includes other DNA sequences encoding the same CDR3. The CDR3 nucleotides are TGTGCCAGCTCACCTAGCGGCTTCTCCTACAATGAGCAGTTCTTC. Encoded protein: CASSPSGFSYNEQFF. The chain employs TRBV18 and TRBJ2-1, with D tentatively TRBD2 (6 bases). This CDR3 spans 15 amino acids. Germline V gene sequence: CDR1 KGHSH, CDR2 LQKENI. Trimming took off 3 bases at V and 0 bases at J, with 9 bases between the two ends.

The chain recombines TRBV7-7 with TRBJ2-6; D is uncertain. V lost 1 base, J lost 0 bases, and 1 base lay in between. Germline CDR1 SSHAT, CDR2 FNYEAQ (reference sequence). The CDR3 has 14 amino acids. CDR3 sequence reads: CASSLDSGANVLTF. DNA for the CDR3: TGTGCCAGCAGCTTAGACTCTGGGGCCAACGTCCTGACTTTC.

The V and J genes are TRBV28 and TRBJ1-6; D is undetermined. This CDR3 comprises 15 residues. Germline CDR1 MDHEN, CDR2 SYDVKM. V dropped 2 bases and J dropped 6 bases, with 11 bases sitting between them. Here the CDR3 DNA reads TGTGCCAGCAGTTTAAGTGTCCCCTCTAATTCACCCCTCCACTTT. Translating gives CASSLSVPSNSPLHF.

The CDR3, as DNA: TGTGCCAGCAATGGACAGGGGTTAAGCAATCAGCCCCAGCATTTT. This sequence encodes CASNGQGLSNQPQHF. V gene TRBV6-5 combines with J gene TRBJ1-5; 9 bases map to TRBD1. The ends lost 7 bases at V and 1 base at J; junction bases unmatched: 5. Germline V gene lookup returns CDR1 MNHEY and CDR2 SVGAGI. The CDR3 loop spans 15 amino acids.

This chain connects TRBV27 to TRBJ1-6, with D unclear. From germline, CDR1 is MNHEY and CDR2 SMNVEV (reference sequence). The CDR3 runs to 15 residues. The ends were cut back, 8 bases at V and 0 bases at J, with 11 bases in the middle. The CDR3 nucleotides read TGTGCCAGCCGAACGGTGAGCTCCTATAATTCACCCCTCCACTTT. Translated: CASRTVSSYNSPLHF.

The chain employs TRBV7-9 and TRBJ2-3; D uncertain. V was shortened by 2 bases and J by 0 bases, with 21 bases between the two germline ends. The germline V gene has CDR1 SEHNR and CDR2 FQNEAQ (reference sequence). This CDR3 comprises 19 residues. CDR3 sequence: CASSLPTIPRETSTDTQYF. The DNA for the CDR3 is TGTGCCAGCAGCTTACCTACTATCCCTCGAGAGACTAGCACAGATACGCAGTATTTT.

This chain joins TRBV6-1 and TRBJ1-2, with unresolved D. Between the trimmed V and J ends, which lost 2 bases and 0 bases, there was a span of 7 bases. The CDR3 consists of 14 residues. CDR1 is MNHNS, CDR2 SASEGT, per germline. The CDR3 loop is CASSELPPNYGYTF. The CDR3 DNA reads TGTGCCAGCAGTGAACTGCCTCCTAACTATGGCTACACCTTC.

V usage is TRBV7-3 and J usage is TRBJ2-2; D perhaps matches TRBD2 (5 bases). V was pared by 5 bases and J by 5 bases, with 15 bases between. Germline V gives CDR1 SGHTA, CDR2 FQGTGA. There are 15 residues in the CDR3. CDR3 DNA: TGTGCCAGCAGCCTGGTCGGGGTATGGACCGGGGAGCTGTTTTTT. Amino acid sequence: CASSLVGVWTGELFF.

The chain employs TRBV24-1 and TRBJ2-1; 10 bases fit TRBD2. The trim removed 4 bases at V and 0 bases at J, leaving 5 bases unmatched. The CDR3 sequence is 17 residues long. Germline-derived CDR1 and CDR2 are KGHDR and SFDVKD. The CDR3 nucleotides read TGTGCCACCAGTGACCAAGCGGGGGGGTACTCCTACAATGAGCAGTTCTTC. This sequence encodes CATSDQAGGYSYNEQFF.

This clone was counted a few times. The V call is TRBV18, the J call TRBJ2-3; 8 nucleotides match TRBD2. The ends lost 3 bases at V and 1 base at J; junction bases unmatched: 6. Per germline, CDR1 KGHSH and CDR2 LQKENI. CDR3 size: 16 residues. This chain's CDR3 is CASSPSGGVRTDTQYF. In DNA form, the CDR3 reads TGTGCCAGCTCACCCTCGGGGGGGGTTCGCACAGATACGCAGTATTTT.

V is TRBV29-1 and J is TRBJ1-4; D call uncertain. Trimming removed 2 bases from V and 3 bases from J, with 7 bases in between. Per germline, CDR1 SQVTM and CDR2 ANQGSEA. The CDR3 spans 13 residues. CDR3: CSVERGANEKLFF. CDR3 nucleotide sequence: TGCAGCGTTGAACGTGGTGCTAATGAAAAACTGTTTTTT. The variable domain in full, with the rest retrieved from reference TRBV29-1 and TRBJ1-4, is SAVISQKPSRDICQRGTSLTIQCQVDSQVTMMFWYRQQPGQSLTLIATANQGSEATYESGFVIDKFPISRPNLTFSTLTVSNMSPEDSSIYLCSVERGANEKLFFGSGTQLSVL.

This clone was counted once. CDR3 amino acids: CASSHNRGHNEKLFF. The DNA for the CDR3 is TGTGCCAGCTCCCATAACAGGGGCCATAATGAAAAACTGTTTTTT. The rearrangement links TRBV18 to TRBJ1-4; 7 bases agree with TRBD1. V lost 6 bases to trimming and J lost 4 bases; unmatched junction nucleotides: 8. The CDR3 runs to 15 residues. Germline assignment: CDR1 KGHSH and CDR2 LQKENI.

This clone was counted between two and nine times. The genes are TRBV7-3 and TRBJ1-6; maybe TRBD1 (5 bases). V lost 3 bases and J 7 bases, leaving 13 bases between the germline ends. This CDR3 has 15 amino acids. Per germline, CDR1 SGHTA and CDR2 FQGTGA. The CDR3 loop is CASSFTGGVNSPLHF. The CDR3 coding sequence is TGTGCCAGCAGCTTCACAGGAGGAGTGAATTCACCCCTCCACTTT.

The CDR3 nucleotides read TGTGCCAGCTCACCGTTTGGGACAGGGGGCACCGGGGAGCTGTTTTTT. Translating gives CASSPFGTGGTGELFF. The rearrangement links TRBV18 to TRBJ2-2, with 11 bases fitting TRBD1. Germline V gene data show CDR1 as KGHSH and CDR2 as LQKENI. This CDR3 region has 16 residues. With 3 bases clipped from V and 4 bases from J, the junction kept 4 bases outside the gene matches.

J is TRBJ1-6 and V is TRBV10-3; D gene ambiguous. CDR3 length equals 12 residues. The germline V gene encodes CDR1 ENHRY and CDR2 SYGVKD. The V end lost 1 base, the J end lost 13 bases, and 8 bases lay between the germline ends. For the CDR3, the DNA is TGTGCCATCAGTGAGTTGACTTCCCCCCTCCACTTT. Its translation: CAISELTSPLHF.

The chain has TRBV5-1 and TRBJ1-2; tentatively, D is TRBD1 (5 bases). The germline V gene encodes CDR1 SGHRS and CDR2 YFSETQ. The V gene lost 4 bases and the J gene lost 0 bases, with 16 bases spanning the gap. This CDR3 has 16 residues. CDR3 residues: CASSPVTAGTNYGYTF. In nucleotides, the CDR3 is TGCGCCAGCAGCCCCGTGACAGCCGGGACTAACTATGGCTACACCTTC.

The chain couples TRBV15 to TRBJ1-2; 11 bases line up with TRBD1. The V gene end was trimmed by 3 bases and the J gene end by 5 bases; junction bases not matched to a gene: 5. CDR1 is LNHNV, CDR2 YYDKDF, per germline (reference sequence). The CDR3 loop spans 15 amino acids. The CDR3 loop is CATSRGGQGAYGYTF. DNA for the CDR3: TGTGCCACCAGCAGGGGTGGACAGGGGGCTTATGGCTACACCTTC.

V is TRBV19 and J is TRBJ2-5, with TRBD2 matching 9 bases. The trim removed 5 bases at V and 4 bases at J, leaving 5 bases unmatched. Germline V gene sequence: CDR1 LNHDA, CDR2 SQIVND (reference sequence). The CDR3 consists of 14 residues. CDR3 coding DNA: TGTGCCAGTAGTGCAGCGGGGGGCGGAGAGACCCAGTACTTC. It encodes CASSAAGGGETQYF.

The genes are TRBV6-5 and TRBJ1-2; unclear D gene. CDR1 MNHEY and CDR2 SVGAGI come from the germline V gene. V shed 3 bases and J shed 2 bases, with 10 bases lying between them. This CDR3 has 14 amino acids. In nucleotides, the CDR3 is TGTGCCAGCAGTTATGCTAATGAAAACTATGGCTACACCTTC. It specifies CASSYANENYGYTF.

This chain links TRBV6-5 with TRBJ1-2; TRBD1 matches 7 bases. Germline V gene sequence: CDR1 MNHEY, CDR2 SVGAGI. Trimming removed 7 bases from V and 2 bases from J; junction bases left unmatched: 7. The CDR3 has 14 amino acids. CDR3 in amino acids: CASTLTTGNYGYTF. The CDR3, as DNA: TGTGCCAGCACACTAACGACAGGGAACTATGGCTACACCTTC.

This chain joins TRBV6-6 and TRBJ1-5; D is unclear. This CDR3 contains 13 residues. Germline lookup yields CDR1 MNHNY and CDR2 SVGAGI (reference sequence). With 6 bases removed from V and 4 bases from J, the gap between germline ends came to 10 bases. The CDR3 protein is CASRPGGNQPQHF. CDR3 coding DNA: TGTGCCAGCAGGCCGGGTGGTAATCAGCCCCAGCATTTT.